Below, 7 T cell receptor beta chains from the same sample are listed, as sequenced in a study of cytomegalovirus exposure and HLA in healthy donors. The PCR contained 60 Vbeta and 13 Jbeta primers. This table comes from immunoSEQ multiplex PCR, and its TCRdb copy is limited to in-frame clones, with some not included. The table shows 110,000 or so clones, with roughly 63% occurring only once. The sequenced material came from PBMCs. These receptors came from a woman in her 70s in good health and CMV-seropositive.

The CDR3 loop reads CASSVTQKRGSPYEQYF. CDR3 nucleotide sequence: TGTGCCAGCAGCGTTACACAAAAAAGGGGGTCTCCCTACGAGCAGTACTTC. The V and J genes are TRBV7-2 and TRBJ2-7, with D tentatively TRBD1 (6 bases). The CDR3 has 17 amino acids. V dropped 5 bases and J dropped 2 bases, with 22 bases sitting between them. Germline CDR1 reads SGHTA; CDR2 reads FQGNSA. The variable domain in full, completed from reference TRBV7-2 and TRBJ2-7, reads GAGVSQSPSNKVTEKGKDVELRCDPISGHTALYWYRQSLGQGLEFLIYFQGNSAPDKSGLPSDRFSAERTGGSVSTLTIQRTQQEDSAVYLCASSVTQKRGSPYEQYFGPGTRLTVT.

CDR3 amino acids: CAISDAGTAYGYTF. CDR3 nucleotides: TGTGCCATCAGTGATGCCGGGACAGCCTATGGCTACACCTTC. The rearrangement links TRBV10-3 to TRBJ1-2; TRBD1 aligns across 7 bases. Germline CDR1 ENHRY, CDR2 SYGVKD. V lost 3 bases, J lost 4 bases, and 5 bases stayed unmatched. This CDR3 has 14 residues.

The V gene is TRBV6-6, the J gene TRBJ1-1; D uncertain. The CDR3 runs to 15 residues. Germline lookup yields CDR1 MNHNY and CDR2 SVGAGI (reference sequence). The germline V and J ends were trimmed by 2 bases and 3 bases, with 13 bases remaining between them. CDR3 loop: CASSYGEGRYTEAFF. DNA of the CDR3: TGTGCCAGCAGTTACGGGGAGGGAAGGTACACTGAAGCTTTCTTT.

The V gene is TRBV11-2, the J gene TRBJ2-5; possible D gene TRBD2, 5 bases. The V gene lost 4 bases and the J gene lost 10 bases, with 13 bases spanning the gap. CDR1 is SGHAT, CDR2 FQNNGV, per germline. The CDR3 is made up of 12 amino acids. The CDR3 DNA reads TGTGCCAGCAGCTCATCTCCTAGCCGCCAGTACTTC. Its protein product is CASSSSPSRQYF.

In its sample, this clone was seen once. The same CDR3 arises from other DNA sequences in this sample as well. This chain links TRBV29-1 with TRBJ1-5, with D tentatively TRBD1 (6 bases). The germline CDR1 and CDR2 sequences are SQVTM and ANQGSEA. The CDR3 sequence is 14 residues long. Trimming took 5 bases from V and 2 from J, leaving 13 bases between them. The CDR3 DNA follows: TGCAGCGTTATTCAGGGGAACGGCAATCAGCCCCAGCATTTT. Protein sequence: CSVIQGNGNQPQHF.

The rearrangement links TRBV6-5 to TRBJ2-7; 9 nucleotides line up with TRBD2. The junction had 12 bases not matched to a gene; V was cut back by 7 bases and J by 5 bases. The CDR3 is 15 amino acids. The V gene's germline CDR1 is MNHEY and CDR2 SVGAGI. In DNA, the CDR3 is TGTGCCAGCAAGGAGCGGGGGGCTTCCTGGGACGAGCAGTACTTC. This codes for CASKERGASWDEQYF.

This clone was observed a handful of times. This chain connects TRBV7-6 to TRBJ2-7, with a possible D match to TRBD1 (6 bases). Trimming stripped 0 bases from V and 3 bases from J, with 21 bases between. The CDR3 extends over 18 amino acids. Germline V gene data show CDR1 as SGHVS and CDR2 as FNYEAQ. The CDR3 DNA reads as TGTGCCAGCAGCTTAGCCTCTGGACAGAGCGATGTAGGCTACGAGCAGTACTTC. Encoded protein: CASSLASGQSDVGYEQYF.